This T cell receptor beta chain was captured by sequencing in a study of blood T cells in healthy people across ages. CDR1 and CDR2 (germline): SEHNR, FQNEAQ (reference sequence). The CDR3 spans 15 residues. The authors ran a second PCR of about 6 to 12 cycles using a sample-barcoded 5' primer and a J-beta primer mix. Each cDNA molecule, via a template-switch adaptor with 12 random nucleotides, was tagged. Each CDR3 protein is one row after TCRdb ran MiXCR on the 5' RACE reads. The table records 1.6 million or so distinct CDR3 sequences, about 31% of them present only once. Remarks on this clonotype: The conserved phenylalanine or tryptophan is not found at the CDR3 terminus, so this likely reflects a read error.

The sequencing sample was made of blood. The receptor was derived from a woman aged 25-40 years in good health. The chain combines TRBV7-9 with TRBJ2-7, with D possibly TRBD1 on 5 matching bases. CDR3 protein: CASSLESGSGYEQYC. Here the CDR3 DNA reads TGTGCCAGCAGTTTAGAATCAGGGTCAGGCTACGAGCAGTACTGC.